Following are 2 T cell receptor beta chains from one sample sequenced in a study of blood T cells in healthy people across ages. The use of a sample-barcoded 5' primer and a J-beta primer mix characterized a second PCR of roughly 7 to 12 cycles. TCRdb recomputed calls from the 5' RACE reads with MiXCR, one row per CDR3 protein. The profile shows hundreds of thousands of distinct CDR3 sequences, 40% to 65% of them singletons. Input material: blood. The receptor set was obtained from a man older than 75 in good health.

The genes are TRBV5-4 and TRBJ2-7; D is perhaps TRBD2 (6 bases). CDR1 is SGHNT and CDR2 is YYREEE in the germline V gene (reference sequence). Trimming left V 5 bases short and J 6 bases short, with 18 bases between. The CDR3 sequence is 14 residues long. The CDR3, as DNA: TGTGCCAGCAGGCTTGGAGGGATTGCGGGCGAGCAGTACTTC. Translating it yields CASRLGGIAGEQYF.

The sample holds a few counts of this clonotype. The chain recombines TRBV6-1 with TRBJ2-5; TRBD1 might be the D (6 bases). The DNA matches TRBJ2-7 better at its end, which makes the J call doubtful. The CDR3 has 16 amino acids. Germline V CDR1 and CDR2: MNHNS, SASEGT. CDR3 DNA sequence: TGTGCCAGCAGTGAAGATTATGGGACACCAGCCTACGAGCAGTACTTC. It encodes CASSEDYGTPAYEQYF.